These 4 T cell receptor beta chains were all obtained from the same sample, sequenced in a study of blood T cell repertoires in COVID-19. The method was immunoSEQ multiplex PCR; TCRdb's version includes in-frame clones alone and lacks a portion of them. The sample has around 150,000 clones, about 86% seen once. The sequencing input was peripheral blood. Source of these receptors: a man between 60 and 75 years old with acute or convalescent COVID-19.

CDR3 region: CASSEHVDPGSTDTQYF. The CDR3 DNA is TGTGCCAGCAGTGAACATGTAGATCCGGGAAGCACAGATACGCAGTATTTT. The V call is TRBV6-1, the J call TRBJ2-3, with a possible D match to TRBD2 (5 bases). The length of the CDR3 is 17 residues. V lost 2 bases and J 0 bases, leaving 15 bases between the germline ends. CDR1 is MNHNS, CDR2 SASEGT, per germline.

This sequence joins TRBV19 and TRBJ1-5; D is undetermined. V was pared by 10 bases and J by 3 bases, with 13 bases between. The CDR3 sequence is 13 residues long. Per the germline V gene, CDR1 is LNHDA and CDR2 is SQIVND (reference sequence). CDR3 sequence reads: CAIRRSTNQPQHF. CDR3 nucleotide sequence: TGTGCCATAAGGAGGTCTACCAATCAGCCCCAGCATTTT.

This sequence joins TRBV6-6 and TRBJ1-2; D is possibly TRBD1 (6 bases). Trimming removed 10 bases from V and 8 bases from J, with 14 bases in between. Germline V gives CDR1 MNHNY, CDR2 SVGAGI (reference sequence). This CDR3 has 11 amino acids. The CDR3, as DNA: TGTGCCACTTGGGGGGGGCCAGGCTACACCTTC. Translating gives CATWGGPGYTF.

V gene TRBV6-5 combines with J gene TRBJ1-5; no clear D. This CDR3 has 13 residues. The V and J ends lost 6 bases and 7 bases respectively, with 13 bases between them. CDR1 and CDR2 from the germline V gene are MNHEY and SVGAGI. The CDR3 region has the DNA TGTGCCAGCAGCGTCGTGAGGGAACAGCCCCAGCATTTT. It is translated as CASSVVREQPQHF.